The source of this T cell receptor (beta chain) is a study of blood T cell repertoires in COVID-19 (dated by TCRdb to the early 2020s). Broadly, across the study: Collaborator samples came from the United States, Italy and Spain and covered acute and convalescent phases of COVID-19. The prospective study material was composed of cDNA or gDNA derived from T cells, B-cell-depleted T cells, or PBMCs. The dataset comprised deeply sampled blood TCRbeta repertoires from subjects exposed to, actively infected with, or recovered from COVID-19. The repertoires were released in a freely available public database meant as a resource for research on the immune response to SARS-CoV-2. Samples came from the ongoing ImmuneRACE study (first 160 participants) plus 1,254 subjects from 6 global collaborators. A de-identified subject ID, COVID-19 status, age in years and sex were almost always included in the sample metadata. Where HLA class I and class II types were available, the types were taken from metadata supplied by the sample provider, not from assay-based typing. Study-wide conclusions, independent of this receptor: How much clinical and demographic metadata was included differed by source and by participant, and the metadata was provided uncurated.

A remark on this clone: The clone's antigen remains unknown. No quality values exist for individual bases; no much larger clone is one base distant.

The immunoSEQ Assay, a bias-controlled multiplex PCR, was used to amplify TCRbeta CDR3 regions from genomic DNA. Regarding the original processing steps: The number of nucleated cells in each sample was estimated from the amplification of reference gene primers within the assay. To quantify the absolute abundance of each unique TCRbeta CDR3 rearrangement, sequence reads were collapsed and filtered. Productive Simpson clonality was computed per sample as the square root of Simpson's diversity index over productive rearrangements. In its TCRdb copy, this immuneACCESS table keeps in-frame sequences only and misses some clones. Where compared with another copy, unresolved V genes explain less than half of these, and the others have no known cause. D and trimming come from the DNA, and the V and J calls and clone size come from that table. This sample holds 80,000 to 100,000 clones; 81% were observed only once. About 4.2% of the sample goes to the ten largest clones.

The collaborating institutions used their own protocols to collect whole blood in K2EDTA tubes. For TCRbeta analysis, collaborators shipped samples as frozen whole blood, isolated PBMCs, or DNA extracted from either of those sample types. V is clipped by 4 bases and J by 4 bases, and the sequence between their germline boundaries is 17 bases long. CDR1 and CDR2, looked up from the germline V gene (reference sequence), are SGHKS and YYEKEE. The CDR3 goes from the cysteine to the phenylalanine over 15 residues. Of all the DNA, just the CDR3 is kept, 45 bases in frame from base 1. The TCR was taken from a man between 60 and 70 years old with acute or convalescent COVID-19. This chain is built from TRBV5-5 and TRBJ2-5; possibly the D gene is TRBD1, per 5 matching bases. Sequencing was performed on peripheral blood. The CDR3 reads CASSGLDTFGETQYF. In nucleotide form, the sequence is TGTGCCAGCAGCGGGCTGGACACTTTTGGAGAGACCCAGTACTTC.